These 15 T cell receptor beta chains were sequenced from one sample in a study of technical replicates of blood from several donors. Here immunoSEQ multiplex PCR was the method, and the copy in TCRdb shows in-frame clones only, minus some. Of fewer than 45,000 clones in the sample, around 97% are singletons; the top ten hold 0.37%. The sample was T cells isolated from PBMCs. The origin of the receptors is a human donor in good health.

The chain joins TRBV27 to TRBJ2-6; 8 bases are a match to TRBD1. Losses at the gene ends were 8 bases for V and 0 bases for J; bases not matched to a gene: 12. This CDR3 has 18 residues. Germline V gives CDR1 MNHEY, CDR2 SMNVEV (reference sequence). CDR3 sequence reads: CASARTFDRGSGANVLTF. CDR3 in DNA: TGTGCCAGCGCCCGAACTTTCGACAGGGGCTCTGGGGCCAACGTCCTGACTTTC.

V usage is TRBV6-1 and J usage is TRBJ2-5; TRBD1 matches 9 bases. Germline V gene sequence: CDR1 MNHNS, CDR2 SASEGT. This CDR3 has 14 amino acids. Trimming at V came to 5 bases and at J to 5 bases, leaving 6 bases not matched to a gene. DNA for the CDR3: TGTGCCAGCAGTAGGGACAGGGCGCAGGAGACCCAGTACTTC. Translation: CASSRDRAQETQYF.

The CDR3 nucleotides are TGCAGCATAGACAGGGGACAGGGCACTGAAGCTTTCTTT. Its translation: CSIDRGQGTEAFF. This chain links TRBV29-1 with TRBJ1-1; 9 bases line up with TRBD1. The germline V gene has CDR1 SQVTM and CDR2 ANQGSEA. This CDR3 comprises 13 residues. The V gene end was trimmed by 8 bases and the J gene end by 4 bases; junction bases not matched to a gene: 8. The entire variable domain, with the rest obtained from reference TRBV29-1 and TRBJ1-1, is as follows: SAVISQKPSRDICQRGTSLTIQCQVDSQVTMMFWYRQQPGQSLTLIATANQGSEATYESGFVIDKFPISRPNLTFSTLTVSNMSPEDSSIYLCSIDRGQGTEAFFGQGTRLTVV.

V usage is TRBV6-5 and J usage is TRBJ1-1; D perhaps matches TRBD1 (6 bases). Trimming took off 6 bases at V and 11 bases at J, with 13 bases between the two ends. Germline loops: CDR1 MNHEY, CDR2 SVGAGI. This CDR3 comprises 11 residues. The DNA for the CDR3 is TGTGCCAGCAGCCGATCAGGGGCGGCTTTCTTT. It is translated as CASSRSGAAFF.

The V gene is TRBV27, the J gene TRBJ2-1; 10 bases align to TRBD1. The ends lost 5 bases at V and 8 bases at J; junction bases unmatched: 12. CDR3 size: 16 residues. Germline loops: CDR1 MNHEY, CDR2 SMNVEV (reference sequence). The CDR3 DNA reads as TGTGCCAGCAGTCCGACCCCGGGACAGGGGCCCCATGAGCAGTTCTTC. Its protein is CASSPTPGQGPHEQFF.

This chain links TRBV9 with TRBJ2-3; 9 bases agree with TRBD2. The J segment lost 0 bases and the V segment lost 3 bases, leaving 2 bases of the junction unmatched. The CDR3 consists of 15 residues. Germline V gives CDR1 SGDLS, CDR2 YYNGEE. The CDR3 spells CASSGLAESTDTQYF. The CDR3 DNA is TGTGCCAGCAGCGGACTAGCGGAAAGCACAGATACGCAGTATTTT. Looking up the rest from reference TRBV9 and TRBJ2-3 gives the full variable domain: DSGVTQTPKHLITATGQRVTLRCSPRSGDLSVYWYQQSLDQGLQFLIQYYNGEERAKGNILERFSAQQFPDLHSELNLSSLELGDSALYFCASSGLAESTDTQYFGPGTRLTVL.

This rearrangement joins TRBV6-1 to TRBJ2-2; D possibly corresponds to TRBD1 (6 bases). The germline V gene encodes CDR1 MNHNS and CDR2 SASEGT. This CDR3 region has 15 residues. V shed 2 bases and J shed 5 bases, with 12 bases lying between them. CDR3: CASSETQGKTGELFF. CDR3 DNA sequence: TGTGCCAGCAGTGAAACGCAGGGGAAAACCGGGGAGCTGTTTTTT.

The chain is built from TRBV18 and TRBJ2-3, with 11 bases lining up with TRBD2. The V segment lost 6 bases and the J segment 3 bases; nucleotides outside the gene matches: 8. The germline CDR1 and CDR2 sequences are KGHSH and LQKENI. The CDR3 sequence is 16 residues long. CDR3 sequence: CASSPLAGGPTDTQYF. The CDR3 DNA follows: TGTGCCAGCTCGCCGTTAGCGGGAGGGCCAACAGATACGCAGTATTTT.

The chain recombines TRBV19 with TRBJ1-1, with unresolved D. This CDR3 is built from 12 residues. V lost 7 bases to trimming and J lost 1 base, with 7 bases between them. Germline V gene data show CDR1 as LNHDA and CDR2 as SQIVND (reference sequence). In DNA, the CDR3 is TGTGCCAGTATCCTCCGGAACACTGAAGCTTTCTTT. This gives the protein CASILRNTEAFF.

The V gene is TRBV4-2, the J gene TRBJ1-5; possible D gene TRBD1, 5 bases. The CDR3 has 15 amino acids. With 2 bases removed from V and 4 bases from J, the gap between germline ends came to 12 bases. Germline V lookup: CDR1 LGHNA, CDR2 YNFKEQ. CDR3 nucleotide sequence: TGTGCCAGCAGCCAATTCTCGGGGGGAAATCAGCCCCAGCATTTT. It specifies CASSQFSGGNQPQHF.

The rearrangement uses TRBV9 and TRBJ1-4, with D possibly TRBD1 on 5 matching bases. Germline V lookup: CDR1 SGDLS, CDR2 YYNGEE. The CDR3 contains 16 residues. Trimming took 3 bases from V and 0 from J, leaving 12 bases between them. CDR3 amino acids: CASSAGGMATNEKLFF. CDR3 nucleotide sequence: TGTGCCAGCAGCGCCGGGGGGATGGCAACTAATGAAAAACTGTTTTTT. Full variable domain (rest looked up from reference TRBV9 and TRBJ1-4): DSGVTQTPKHLITATGQRVTLRCSPRSGDLSVYWYQQSLDQGLQFLIQYYNGEERAKGNILERFSAQQFPDLHSELNLSSLELGDSALYFCASSAGGMATNEKLFFGSGTQLSVL.

This sequence joins TRBV6-1 and TRBJ1-5; the match to TRBD1 covers 9 bases. Germline CDR1 is MNHNS and CDR2 is SASEGT. This CDR3 has 16 amino acids. J lost 7 bases, V lost 3 bases, and 10 bases had no gene match. The CDR3 DNA reads as TGTGCCAGCAGTGATATCACAGGGGGCGCGCGCCAGCCCCAGCATTTT. Encoded protein: CASSDITGGARQPQHF.

The count of this clone is one. CDR3 sequence: CASRPSLDRAGQYF. The CDR3 bases are TGTGCCAGCAGACCTTCCCTAGACAGGGCTGGGCAGTACTTC. The J gene is TRBJ2-7, the V gene TRBV6-5; 7 nucleotides align to TRBD1. From germline, CDR1 is MNHEY and CDR2 SVGAGI. The CDR3 covers 14 residues. J lost 9 bases, V lost 6 bases, and 14 bases had no gene match.

The rearrangement uses TRBV21-1 and TRBJ2-7; the DNA was not used to check the table's D call, TRBD1. TRBV21-1 has pseudogene status. This CDR3 region has 15 residues. In DNA, the CDR3 is TGTGCCAGCAGGAAAAGGGGGCGCTTGTTTAACGAGCAGTACTTC. Its translation: CASRKRGRLFNEQYF.

The chain links TRBV7-2 to TRBJ2-1; TRBD1 agrees at 7 bases. Germline lookup yields CDR1 SGHTA and CDR2 FQGNSA. The V gene end was trimmed by 4 bases and the J gene end by 7 bases; junction bases not matched to a gene: 10. The CDR3 totals 15 residues. The CDR3 DNA is TGTGCCAGCAGCTCCGACAGGGTAAGGGGGAATGAGCAGTTCTTC. As protein: CASSSDRVRGNEQFF.